The rows below give T cell receptor beta chains drawn from one sample of a study of T cells after yellow fever vaccination. TCRdb reprocessed the 5' RACE reads with MiXCR, giving one entry per CDR3 protein. The table shows 25,000 to 30,000 distinct CDR3 sequences, with about 4.7% occurring only once. The sample in question was CD8+ T cells sorted from PBMCs, obtained 10 days after the yellow fever booster vaccination. Source of these receptors: a man aged 30 to 39 who received the YFV17D yellow fever vaccine. CDR3s include the opening cysteine and the closing phenylalanine or tryptophan. The D gene is left open where the match is weak. The size entry is marked missing in some rows and otherwise reads once, few, many or a size class.

CDR3 DNA	CDR3 protein	CDR3 length	clone size	D gene	J gene	V gene
TGTGCCAGCAGAGAGACTAGCGGGAGCAATGAGCAGTTCTTC	CASRETSGSNEQFF	14	many	TRBD2	TRBJ2-1	TRBV2
TGTGCCAGCAGTTACTTGGGGGCGACTGAAGCTTTCTTT	CASSYLGATEAFF	13	many	NA	TRBJ1-1	TRBV6-6
TGTGCCAGCAGCGTACGAAAGGGACACCAAGAGACCCAGTACTTC	CASSVRKGHQETQYF	15	many	NA	TRBJ2-5	TRBV7-9
TGTGCCAGCAGTGCGGGGGGCCAGAACACTGAAGCTTTCTTT	CASSAGGQNTEAFF	14	many	NA	TRBJ1-1	TRBV2
TGCAGCGTTGAACTGGCGGACAACTATGGCTACACCTTC	CSVELADNYGYTF	13	many	NA	TRBJ1-2	TRBV29-1
TGTGCCAGCTCACCACCCGGGACAGTCCATAGGAGCAATCAGCCCCAGCATTTT	CASSPPGTVHRSNQPQHF	18	many	TRBD1	TRBJ1-5	TRBV18
TGTGCCACCAGTGATGTTGGGGACAGAGGGTACGAGCAGTACTTC	CATSDVGDRGYEQYF	15	many	TRBD1	TRBJ2-7	TRBV24-1
TGCGCCAGCAGACCGACTAGCGGGATCTACTACGAGCAGTACTTC	CASRPTSGIYYEQYF	15	many	TRBD2	TRBJ2-7	TRBV23-1
TGCGCCAGCAGCCAGGCTAGCGGGAGCTTGACAGATACGCAGTATTTT	CASSQASGSLTDTQYF	16	NA	TRBD2	TRBJ2-3	TRBV4-3
TGCGCCAGCAGCATAGGACAAGCGTACAATGAGCAGTTCTTC	CASSIGQAYNEQFF	14	many	NA	TRBJ2-1	TRBV5-1
TGCGCCAGCAGCCAAGATCGACTAGCGGGGAGAAATGAGCAGTTCTTC	CASSQDRLAGRNEQFF	16	many	TRBD2	TRBJ2-1	TRBV4-3
TGCAGCGCAAGGGACGGAACCTACGAGCAGTACTTC	CSARDGTYEQYF	12	many	NA	TRBJ2-7	TRBV29-1
TGTGCCAGTAGTATGAGCCGGGACACCGGGGAGCTGTTTTTT	CASSMSRDTGELFF	14	many	NA	TRBJ2-2	TRBV19
TGTGCCAGTAGTATTGGGACAGGGGGCTACGAGCAGTACTTC	CASSIGTGGYEQYF	14	NA	TRBD1	TRBJ2-7	TRBV19
TGTGCCAGCGGCCCCGGTAGGGGGGTAACGAACACTGAAGCTTTCTTT	CASGPGRGVTNTEAFF	16	NA	NA	TRBJ1-1	TRBV7-9
TGTGCCAGCAGCCCAGGGACTAGCGGGATATCCTACAATGAGCAGTTCTTC	CASSPGTSGISYNEQFF	17	many	TRBD2	TRBJ2-1	TRBV6-1
TGTGCCAGCAGCACCGGGACCCAATCCCACAATGAGCAGTTCTTC	CASSTGTQSHNEQFF	15	many	NA	TRBJ2-1	TRBV28
TGCGCCAGCAGCCAAGGACAGGGGGCGCTTGAGCAGTACTTC	CASSQGQGALEQYF	14	many	TRBD1	TRBJ2-7	TRBV4-1
TGTGCCAGCAGCCAAGCGGGAGACTCCTACAATGAGCAGTTCTTC	CASSQAGDSYNEQFF	15	many	NA	TRBJ2-1	TRBV4-2
TGTGCCAGCAGCTTGCCCCATGTCCACGAGCAGTACTTC	CASSLPHVHEQYF	13	many	NA	TRBJ2-7	TRBV5-6
TGTGCCAGCAGTTACACCGGGGGGTGGGATAACACTGAAGCTTTCTTT	CASSYTGGWDNTEAFF	16	many	NA	TRBJ1-1	TRBV6-5
TGCTGTGCTAGAGATTGGCTAGCGGGAGCAGCCAGGGAATACAATGAGCAGTTCTTC	CCARDWLAGAAREYNEQFF	19	few	TRBD2	TRBJ2-1	TRBV20-1
TGCGCCAGCAGCGGCGAAAATGAGCAGTTCTTC	CASSGENEQFF	11	large	NA	TRBJ2-1	TRBV5-1
TGTGCCAGCAGCGAAGTGGGCAATGAGCAGTTCTTC	CASSEVGNEQFF	12	many	NA	TRBJ2-1	TRBV5-6
TGTGCCAGCAGTCCAAGCGGGATCAAACTCACAGATACGCAGTATTTT	CASSPSGIKLTDTQYF	16	many	TRBD2	TRBJ2-3	TRBV12-3/TRBV12-4
TGCAGTGCTCAACCGACAGATAACTACGAGCAGTACTTC	CSAQPTDNYEQYF	13	many	NA	TRBJ2-7	TRBV20-1
TGTGCCAGCAGCCCGGGGGACACTGAAGCTTTCTTT	CASSPGDTEAFF	12	many	NA	TRBJ1-1	TRBV7-6
TGTGCCAGCAGTCAAACCGGGACAGGGCGCCTTCAAGAGACCCAGTACTTC	CASSQTGTGRLQETQYF	17	many	TRBD1	TRBJ2-5	TRBV5-4